This T cell receptor beta chain was retrieved from a study of CD4+ T cells in melanoma. The repertoire was sequenced with immunoSEQ multiplex PCR; TCRdb's copy has only in-frame clones and lacks some. The sample includes about 10,000 clones, 55% to 65% seen only once; the top ten take around a quarter. Trimming removed 3 bases at V and 2 bases at J, with 17 bases between. The CDR3 is 17 amino acids. CDR1 is MGHDK, CDR2 SYGVNS, per germline. The chain couples TRBV25-1 to TRBJ1-3; TRBD1 might be the D (6 bases). Sequencing was performed on cells from a culture (not recorded whether cultured in vitro). The sequence was obtained from a human donor with melanoma. This CDR3 reads CASSDELKDRTGNTIYF. As DNA, the CDR3 is TGTGCCAGCAGTGACGAGCTTAAGGACAGAACTGGAAACACCATATATTTT.